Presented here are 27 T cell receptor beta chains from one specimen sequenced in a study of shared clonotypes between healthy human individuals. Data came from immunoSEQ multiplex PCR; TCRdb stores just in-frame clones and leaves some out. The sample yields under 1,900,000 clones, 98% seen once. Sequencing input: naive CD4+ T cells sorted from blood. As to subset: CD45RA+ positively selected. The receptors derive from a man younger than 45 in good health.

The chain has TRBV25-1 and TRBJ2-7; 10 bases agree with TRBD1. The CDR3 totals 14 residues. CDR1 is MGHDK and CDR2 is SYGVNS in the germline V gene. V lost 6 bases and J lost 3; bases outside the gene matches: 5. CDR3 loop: CASSRQGAIYEQYF. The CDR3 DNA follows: TGTGCCAGCAGCAGACAGGGGGCTATCTACGAGCAGTACTTC.

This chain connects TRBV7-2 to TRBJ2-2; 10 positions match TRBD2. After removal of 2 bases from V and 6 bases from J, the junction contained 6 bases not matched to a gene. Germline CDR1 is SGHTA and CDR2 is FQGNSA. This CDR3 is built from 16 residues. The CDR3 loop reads CASSLSGRAAAGELFF. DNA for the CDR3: TGTGCCAGCAGCTTAAGCGGGAGGGCCGCGGCCGGGGAGCTGTTTTTT.

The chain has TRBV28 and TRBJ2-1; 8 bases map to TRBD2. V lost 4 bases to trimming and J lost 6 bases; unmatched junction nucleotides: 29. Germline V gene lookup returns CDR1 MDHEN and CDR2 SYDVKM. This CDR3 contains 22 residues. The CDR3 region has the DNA TGTGCCAGCAGTTACCCATTAAACTCCCCCAGAAGGCCGGGACTAGTCGGCAATGAGCAGTTCTTC. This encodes CASSYPLNSPRRPGLVGNEQFF.

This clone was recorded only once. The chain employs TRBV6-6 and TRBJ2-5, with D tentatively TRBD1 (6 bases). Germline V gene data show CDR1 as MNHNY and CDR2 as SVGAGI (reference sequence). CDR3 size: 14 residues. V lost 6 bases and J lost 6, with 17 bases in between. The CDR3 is CASSPLTGPQTQYF. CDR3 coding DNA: TGTGCCAGCAGCCCCCTGACAGGCCCCCAGACCCAGTACTTC.

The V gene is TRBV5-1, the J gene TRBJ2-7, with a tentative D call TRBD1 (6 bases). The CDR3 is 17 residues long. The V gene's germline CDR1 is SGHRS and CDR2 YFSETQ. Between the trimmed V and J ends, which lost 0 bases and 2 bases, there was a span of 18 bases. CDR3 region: CASSLGGSAGVTYEQYF. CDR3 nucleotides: TGCGCCAGCAGCTTGGGAGGGTCGGCAGGGGTGACCTACGAGCAGTACTTC.

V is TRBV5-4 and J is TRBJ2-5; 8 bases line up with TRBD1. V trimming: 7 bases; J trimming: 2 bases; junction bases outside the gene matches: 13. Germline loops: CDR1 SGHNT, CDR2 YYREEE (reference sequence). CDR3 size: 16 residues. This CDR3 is CASGKRTGPIQETQYF. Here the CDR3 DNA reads TGTGCCAGCGGTAAAAGGACAGGGCCTATTCAAGAGACCCAGTACTTC.

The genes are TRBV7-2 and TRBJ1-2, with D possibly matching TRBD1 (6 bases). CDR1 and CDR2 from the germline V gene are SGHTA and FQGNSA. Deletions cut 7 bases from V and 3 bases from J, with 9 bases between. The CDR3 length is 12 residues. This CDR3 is CASTRTDYGYTF. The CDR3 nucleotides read TGTGCCAGCACCCGGACAGACTATGGCTACACCTTC.

The CDR3 DNA reads TGTGCCAGCAGCCAGGGGGGCTCTGGGGCCAACGTCCTGACTTTC. This encodes CASSQGGSGANVLTF. The J gene is TRBJ2-6, the V gene TRBV5-4, with D perhaps matching TRBD1 (7 bases). The V and J ends lost 4 bases and 0 bases respectively, with 8 bases between them. CDR1 and CDR2 from the germline V gene are SGHNT and YYREEE (reference sequence). The CDR3 sequence is 15 residues long.

The CDR3 here is CASSPRRDGSYEQYF. DNA of the CDR3: TGTGCCAGCTCACCACGCCGGGACGGATCCTACGAGCAGTACTTC. The chain is built from TRBV18 and TRBJ2-7; the D gene could be TRBD1 or TRBD2 (5 bases each). The length of the CDR3 is 15 residues. Per the germline V gene, CDR1 is KGHSH and CDR2 is LQKENI. Trimming pared 1 base from V and 1 base from J, leaving 11 bases between.

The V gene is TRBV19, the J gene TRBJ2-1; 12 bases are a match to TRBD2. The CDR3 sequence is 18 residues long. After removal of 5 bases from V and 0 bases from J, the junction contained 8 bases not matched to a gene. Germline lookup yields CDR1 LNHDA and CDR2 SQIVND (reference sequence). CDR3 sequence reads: CASSDGLAGRSSYNEQFF. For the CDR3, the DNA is TGTGCCAGTAGTGACGGACTAGCGGGAAGAAGCTCCTACAATGAGCAGTTCTTC. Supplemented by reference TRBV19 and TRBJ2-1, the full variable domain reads DGGITQSPKYLFRKEGQNVTLSCEQNLNHDAMYWYRQDPGQGLRLIYYSQIVNDFQKGDIAEGYSVSREKKESFPLTVTSAQKNPTAFYLCASSDGLAGRSSYNEQFFGPGTRLTVL.

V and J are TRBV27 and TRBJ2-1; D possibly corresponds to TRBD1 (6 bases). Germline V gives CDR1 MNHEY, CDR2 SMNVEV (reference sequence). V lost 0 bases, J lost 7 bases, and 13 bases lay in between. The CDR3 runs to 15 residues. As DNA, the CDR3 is TGTGCCAGCAGTTTATCGGTAACAGGGCGAAATGAGCAGTTCTTC. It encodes CASSLSVTGRNEQFF.

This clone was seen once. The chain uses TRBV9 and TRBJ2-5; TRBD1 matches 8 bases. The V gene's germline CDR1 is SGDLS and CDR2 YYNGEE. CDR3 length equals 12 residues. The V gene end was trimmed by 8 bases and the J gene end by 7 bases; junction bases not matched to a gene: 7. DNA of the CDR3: TGTGCCAGGACAGGGGCGTCGGGGACCCAGTACTTC. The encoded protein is CARTGASGTQYF.

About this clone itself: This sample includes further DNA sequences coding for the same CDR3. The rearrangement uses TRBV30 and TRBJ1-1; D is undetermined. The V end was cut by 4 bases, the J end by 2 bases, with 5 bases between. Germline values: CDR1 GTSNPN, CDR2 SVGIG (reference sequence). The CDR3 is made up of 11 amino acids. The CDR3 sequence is CAWTRNTEAFF. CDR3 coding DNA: TGTGCCTGGACCCGCAACACTGAAGCTTTCTTT. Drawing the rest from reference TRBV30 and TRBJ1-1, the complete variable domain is SQTIHQWPATLVQPVGSPLSLECTVEGTSNPNLYWYRQAAGRGLQLLFYSVGIGQISSEVPQNLSASRPQDRQFILSSKKLLLSDSGFYLCAWTRNTEAFFGQGTRLTVV.

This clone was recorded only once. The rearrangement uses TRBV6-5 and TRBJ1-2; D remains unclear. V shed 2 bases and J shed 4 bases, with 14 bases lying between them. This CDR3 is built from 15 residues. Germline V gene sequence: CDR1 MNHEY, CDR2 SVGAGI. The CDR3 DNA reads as TGTGCCAGCAGTTACACCGGGAACCCTAGCTATGGCTACACCTTC. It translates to CASSYTGNPSYGYTF.

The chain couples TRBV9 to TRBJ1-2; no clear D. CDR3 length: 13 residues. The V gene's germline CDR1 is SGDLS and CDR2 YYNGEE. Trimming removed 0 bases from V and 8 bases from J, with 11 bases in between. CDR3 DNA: TGTGCCAGCAGCGTAGCTACGGCGACCGGCTACACCTTC. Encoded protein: CASSVATATGYTF.

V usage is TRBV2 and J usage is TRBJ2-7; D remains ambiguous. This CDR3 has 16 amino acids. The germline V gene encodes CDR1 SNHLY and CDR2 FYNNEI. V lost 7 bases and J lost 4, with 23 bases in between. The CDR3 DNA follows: TGTGCCAGCACCCCCTCCCGGACGGCGGCCTCGTACGAGCAGTACTTC. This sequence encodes CASTPSRTAASYEQYF.

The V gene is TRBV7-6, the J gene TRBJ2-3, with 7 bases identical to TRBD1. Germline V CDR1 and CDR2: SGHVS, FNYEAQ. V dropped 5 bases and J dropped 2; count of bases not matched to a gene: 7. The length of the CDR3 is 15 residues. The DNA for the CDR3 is TGTGCCAGCAGCAAACAGGGGTGGGACACAGATACGCAGTATTTT. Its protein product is CASSKQGWDTDTQYF.

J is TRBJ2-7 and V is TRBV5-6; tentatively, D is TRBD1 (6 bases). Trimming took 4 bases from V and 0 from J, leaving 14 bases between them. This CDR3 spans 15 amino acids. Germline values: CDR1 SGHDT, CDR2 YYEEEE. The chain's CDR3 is CASSEDWGLSYEQYF. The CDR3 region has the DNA TGTGCCAGCAGCGAGGATTGGGGGCTCTCCTACGAGCAGTACTTC. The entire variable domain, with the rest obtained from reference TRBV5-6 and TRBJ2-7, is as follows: DAGVTQSPTHLIKTRGQQVTLRCSPKSGHDTVSWYQQALGQGPQFIFQYYEEEERQRGNFPDRFSGHQFPNYSSELNVNALLLGDSALYLCASSEDWGLSYEQYFGPGTRLTVT.

The CDR3 spells CSVERGVNEQFF. CDR3 coding DNA: TGCAGCGTTGAAAGGGGGGTGAATGAGCAGTTCTTC. J is TRBJ2-1 and V is TRBV29-1, with D perhaps assigned TRBD1 or TRBD2 (6 bases each). The CDR3 length is 12 residues. Trimming pared 2 bases from V and 7 bases from J, leaving 9 bases between. Germline lookup yields CDR1 SQVTM and CDR2 ANQGSEA.

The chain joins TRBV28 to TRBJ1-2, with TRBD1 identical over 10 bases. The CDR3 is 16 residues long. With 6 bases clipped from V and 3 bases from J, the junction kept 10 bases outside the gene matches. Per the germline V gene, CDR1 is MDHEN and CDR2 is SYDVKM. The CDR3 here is CASRSMGQGLDYGYTF. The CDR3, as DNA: TGTGCCAGCAGATCAATGGGACAGGGGCTTGACTATGGCTACACCTTC.

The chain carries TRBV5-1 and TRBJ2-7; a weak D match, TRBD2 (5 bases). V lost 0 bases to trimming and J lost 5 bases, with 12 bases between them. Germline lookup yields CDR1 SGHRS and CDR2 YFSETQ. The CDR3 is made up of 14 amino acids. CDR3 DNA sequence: TGCGCCAGCAGCTTGGTCCCGGGAAGCGACGAGCAGTACTTC. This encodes CASSLVPGSDEQYF.

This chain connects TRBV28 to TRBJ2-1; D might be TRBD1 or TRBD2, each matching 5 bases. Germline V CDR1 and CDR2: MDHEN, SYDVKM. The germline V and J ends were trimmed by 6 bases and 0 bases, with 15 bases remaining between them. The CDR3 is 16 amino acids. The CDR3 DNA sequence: TGTGCCAGCAGAGTTGGGGGAATAACCTCCTACAATGAGCAGTTCTTC. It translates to CASRVGGITSYNEQFF.

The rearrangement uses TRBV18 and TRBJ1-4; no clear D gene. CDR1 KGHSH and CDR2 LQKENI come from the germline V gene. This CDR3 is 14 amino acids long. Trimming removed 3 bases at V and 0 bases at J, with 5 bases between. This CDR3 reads CASSPPATNEKLFF. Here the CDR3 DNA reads TGTGCCAGCTCACCCCCAGCAACTAATGAAAAACTGTTTTTT.

CDR3 sequence (DNA): TGTGCCAGCAGTTACGCGGTAGCGAACACTGAAGCTTTCTTT. Translating it yields CASSYAVANTEAFF. The chain employs TRBV6-5 and TRBJ1-1; D gene uncertain. The CDR3 totals 14 residues. Trimming took off 2 bases at V and 1 base at J, with 8 bases between the two ends. In germline, CDR1 is MNHEY, CDR2 SVGAGI.

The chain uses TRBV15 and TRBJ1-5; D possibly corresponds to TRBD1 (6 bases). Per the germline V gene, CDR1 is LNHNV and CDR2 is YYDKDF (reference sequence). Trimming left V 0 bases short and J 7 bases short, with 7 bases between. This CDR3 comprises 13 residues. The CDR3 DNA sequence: TGTGCCACCAGCAGAGAGCAGGGGCAGCCCCAGCATTTT. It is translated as CATSREQGQPQHF. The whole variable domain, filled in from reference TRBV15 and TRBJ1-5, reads DAMVIQNPRYQVTQFGKPVTLSCSQTLNHNVMYWYQQKSSQAPKLLFHYYDKDFNNEADTPDNFQSRRPNTSFCFLDIRSPGLGDTAMYLCATSREQGQPQHFGDGTRLSIL.

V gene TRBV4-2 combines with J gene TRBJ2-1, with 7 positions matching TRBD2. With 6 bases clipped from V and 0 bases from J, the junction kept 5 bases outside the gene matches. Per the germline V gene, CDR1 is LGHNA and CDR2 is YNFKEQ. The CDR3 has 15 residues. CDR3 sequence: CASRPGGSSYNEQFF. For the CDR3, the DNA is TGTGCCAGCAGACCGGGCGGGAGCTCCTACAATGAGCAGTTCTTC.

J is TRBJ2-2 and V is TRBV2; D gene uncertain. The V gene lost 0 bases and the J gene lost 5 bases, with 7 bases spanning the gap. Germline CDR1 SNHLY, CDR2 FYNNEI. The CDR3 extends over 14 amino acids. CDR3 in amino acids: CASSEAVSTGELFF. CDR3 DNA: TGTGCCAGCAGTGAAGCCGTCTCTACCGGGGAGCTGTTTTTT.